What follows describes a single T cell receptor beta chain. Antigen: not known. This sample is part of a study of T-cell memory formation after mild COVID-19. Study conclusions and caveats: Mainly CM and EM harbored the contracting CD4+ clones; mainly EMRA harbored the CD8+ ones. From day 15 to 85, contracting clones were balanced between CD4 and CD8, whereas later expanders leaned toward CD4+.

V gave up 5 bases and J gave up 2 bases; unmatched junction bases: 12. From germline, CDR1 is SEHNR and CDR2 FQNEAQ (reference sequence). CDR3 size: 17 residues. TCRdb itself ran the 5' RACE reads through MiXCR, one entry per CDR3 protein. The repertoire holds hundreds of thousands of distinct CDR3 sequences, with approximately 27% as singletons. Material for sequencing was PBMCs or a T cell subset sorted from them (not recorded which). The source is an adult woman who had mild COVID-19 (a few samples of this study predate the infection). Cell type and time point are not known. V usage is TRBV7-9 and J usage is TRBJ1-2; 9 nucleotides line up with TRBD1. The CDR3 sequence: CASSPSGNRGLNYGYTF. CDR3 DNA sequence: TGTGCCAGCAGCCCTAGTGGGAACAGGGGGCTAAACTATGGCTACACCTTC.